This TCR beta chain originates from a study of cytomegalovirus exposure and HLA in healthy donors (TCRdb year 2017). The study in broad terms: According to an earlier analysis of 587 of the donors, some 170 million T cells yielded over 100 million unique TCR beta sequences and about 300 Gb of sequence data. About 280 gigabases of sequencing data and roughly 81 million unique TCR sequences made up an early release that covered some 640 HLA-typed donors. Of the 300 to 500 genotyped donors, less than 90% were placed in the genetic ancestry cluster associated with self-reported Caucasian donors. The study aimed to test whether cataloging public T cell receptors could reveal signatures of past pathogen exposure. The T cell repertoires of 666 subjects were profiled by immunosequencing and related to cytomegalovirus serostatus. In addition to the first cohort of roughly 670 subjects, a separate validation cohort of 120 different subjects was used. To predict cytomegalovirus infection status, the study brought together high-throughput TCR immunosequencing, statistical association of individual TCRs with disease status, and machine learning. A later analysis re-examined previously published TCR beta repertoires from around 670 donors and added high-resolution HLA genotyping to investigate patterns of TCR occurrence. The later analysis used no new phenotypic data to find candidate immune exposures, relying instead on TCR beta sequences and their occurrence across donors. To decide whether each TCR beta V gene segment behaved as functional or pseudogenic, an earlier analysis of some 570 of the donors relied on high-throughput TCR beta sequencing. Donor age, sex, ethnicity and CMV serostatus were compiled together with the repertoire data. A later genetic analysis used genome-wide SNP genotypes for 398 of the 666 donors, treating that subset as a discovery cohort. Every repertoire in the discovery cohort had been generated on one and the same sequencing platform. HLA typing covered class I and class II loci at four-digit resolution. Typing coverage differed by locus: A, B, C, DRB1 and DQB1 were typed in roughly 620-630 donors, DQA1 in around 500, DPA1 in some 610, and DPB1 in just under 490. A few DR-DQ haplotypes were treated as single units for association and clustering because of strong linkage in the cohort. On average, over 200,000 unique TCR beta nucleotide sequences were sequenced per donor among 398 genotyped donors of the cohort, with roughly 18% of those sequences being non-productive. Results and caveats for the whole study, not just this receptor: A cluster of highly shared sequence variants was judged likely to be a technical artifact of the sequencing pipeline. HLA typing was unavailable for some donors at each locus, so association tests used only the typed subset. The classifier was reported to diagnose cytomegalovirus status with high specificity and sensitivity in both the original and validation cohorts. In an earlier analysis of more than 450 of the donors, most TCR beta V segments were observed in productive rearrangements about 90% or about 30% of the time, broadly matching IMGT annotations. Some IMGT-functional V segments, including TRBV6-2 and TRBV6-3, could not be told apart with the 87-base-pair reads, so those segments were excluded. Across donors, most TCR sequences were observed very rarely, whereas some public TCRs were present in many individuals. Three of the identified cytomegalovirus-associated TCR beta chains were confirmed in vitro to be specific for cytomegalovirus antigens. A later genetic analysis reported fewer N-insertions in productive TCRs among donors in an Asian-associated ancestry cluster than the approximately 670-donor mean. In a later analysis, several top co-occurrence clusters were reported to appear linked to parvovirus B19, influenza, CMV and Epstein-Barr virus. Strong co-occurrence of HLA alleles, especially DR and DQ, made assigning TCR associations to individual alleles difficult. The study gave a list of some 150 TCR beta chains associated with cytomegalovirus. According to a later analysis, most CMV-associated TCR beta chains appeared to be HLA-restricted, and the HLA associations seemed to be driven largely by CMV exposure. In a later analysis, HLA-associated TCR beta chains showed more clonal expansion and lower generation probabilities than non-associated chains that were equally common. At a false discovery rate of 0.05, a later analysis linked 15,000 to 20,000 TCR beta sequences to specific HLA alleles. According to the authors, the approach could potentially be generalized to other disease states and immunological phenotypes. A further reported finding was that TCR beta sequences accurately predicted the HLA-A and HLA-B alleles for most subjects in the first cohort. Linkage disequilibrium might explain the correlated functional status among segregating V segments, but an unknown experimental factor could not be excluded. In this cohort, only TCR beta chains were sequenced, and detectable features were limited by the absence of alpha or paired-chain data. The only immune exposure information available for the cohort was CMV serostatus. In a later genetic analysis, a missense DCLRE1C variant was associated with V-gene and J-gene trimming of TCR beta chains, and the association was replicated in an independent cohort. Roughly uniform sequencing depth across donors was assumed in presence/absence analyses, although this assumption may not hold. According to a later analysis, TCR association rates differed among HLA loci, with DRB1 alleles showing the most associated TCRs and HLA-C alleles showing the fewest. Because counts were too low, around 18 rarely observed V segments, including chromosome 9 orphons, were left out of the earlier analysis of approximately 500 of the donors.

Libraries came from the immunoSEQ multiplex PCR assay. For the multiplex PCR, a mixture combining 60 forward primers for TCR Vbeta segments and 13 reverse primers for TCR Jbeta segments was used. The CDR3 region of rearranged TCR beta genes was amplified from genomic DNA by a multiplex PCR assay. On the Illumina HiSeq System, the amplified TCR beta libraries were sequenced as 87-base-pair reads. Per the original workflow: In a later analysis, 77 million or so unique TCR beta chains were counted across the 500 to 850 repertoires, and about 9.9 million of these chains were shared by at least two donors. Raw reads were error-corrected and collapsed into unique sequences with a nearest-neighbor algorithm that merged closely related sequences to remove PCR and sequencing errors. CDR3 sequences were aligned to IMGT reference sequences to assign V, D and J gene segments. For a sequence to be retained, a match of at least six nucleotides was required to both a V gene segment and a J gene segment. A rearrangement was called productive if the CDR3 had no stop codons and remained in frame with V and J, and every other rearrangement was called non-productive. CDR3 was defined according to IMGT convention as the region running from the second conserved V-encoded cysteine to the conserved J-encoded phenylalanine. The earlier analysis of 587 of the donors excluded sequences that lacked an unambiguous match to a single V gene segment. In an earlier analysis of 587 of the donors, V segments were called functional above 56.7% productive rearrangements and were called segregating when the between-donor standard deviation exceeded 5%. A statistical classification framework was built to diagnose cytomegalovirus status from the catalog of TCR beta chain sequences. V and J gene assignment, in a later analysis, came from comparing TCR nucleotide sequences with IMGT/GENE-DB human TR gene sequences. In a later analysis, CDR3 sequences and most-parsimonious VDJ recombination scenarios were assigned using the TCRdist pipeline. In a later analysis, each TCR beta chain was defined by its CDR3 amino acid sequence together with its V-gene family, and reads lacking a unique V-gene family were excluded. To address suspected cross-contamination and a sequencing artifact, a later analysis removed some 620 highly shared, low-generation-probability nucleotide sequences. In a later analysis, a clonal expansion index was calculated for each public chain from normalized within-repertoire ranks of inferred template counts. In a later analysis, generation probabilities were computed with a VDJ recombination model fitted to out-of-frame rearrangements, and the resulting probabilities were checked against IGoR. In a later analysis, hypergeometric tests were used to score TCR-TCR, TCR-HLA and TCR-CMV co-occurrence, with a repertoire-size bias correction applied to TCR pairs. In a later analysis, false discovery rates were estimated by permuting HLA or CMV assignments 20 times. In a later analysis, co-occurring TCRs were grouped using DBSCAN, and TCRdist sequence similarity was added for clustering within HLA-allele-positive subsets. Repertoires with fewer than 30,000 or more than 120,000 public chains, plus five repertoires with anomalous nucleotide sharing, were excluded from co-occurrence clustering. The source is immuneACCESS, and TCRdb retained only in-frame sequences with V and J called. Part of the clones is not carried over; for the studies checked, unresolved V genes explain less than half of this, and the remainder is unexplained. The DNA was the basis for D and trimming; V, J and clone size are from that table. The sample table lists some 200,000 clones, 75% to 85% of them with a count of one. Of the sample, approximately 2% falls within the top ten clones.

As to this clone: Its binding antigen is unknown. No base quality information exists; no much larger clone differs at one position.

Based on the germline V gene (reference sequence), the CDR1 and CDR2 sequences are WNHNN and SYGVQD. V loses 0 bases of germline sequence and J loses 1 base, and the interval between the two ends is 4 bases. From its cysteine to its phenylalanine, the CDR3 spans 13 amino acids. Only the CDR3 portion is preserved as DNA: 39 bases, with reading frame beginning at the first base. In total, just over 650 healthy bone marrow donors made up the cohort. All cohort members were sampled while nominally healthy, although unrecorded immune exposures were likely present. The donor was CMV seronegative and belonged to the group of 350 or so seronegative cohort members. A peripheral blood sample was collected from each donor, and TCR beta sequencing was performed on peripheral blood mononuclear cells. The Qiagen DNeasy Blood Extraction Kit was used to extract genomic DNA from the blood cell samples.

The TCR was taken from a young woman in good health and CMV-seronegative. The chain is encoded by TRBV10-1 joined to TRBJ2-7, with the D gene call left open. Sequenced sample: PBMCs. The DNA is TGCGCCAGCAGTGAGTCTATTTCCTACGAGCAGTACTTC. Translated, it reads CASSESISYEQYF.